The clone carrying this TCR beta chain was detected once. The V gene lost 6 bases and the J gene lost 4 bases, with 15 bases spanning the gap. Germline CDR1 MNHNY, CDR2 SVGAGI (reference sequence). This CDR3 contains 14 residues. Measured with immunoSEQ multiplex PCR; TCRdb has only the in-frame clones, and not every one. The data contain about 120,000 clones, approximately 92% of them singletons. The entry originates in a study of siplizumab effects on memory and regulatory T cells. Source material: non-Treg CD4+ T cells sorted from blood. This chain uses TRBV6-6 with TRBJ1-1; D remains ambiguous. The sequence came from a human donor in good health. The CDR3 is CASSQTADSTEAFF. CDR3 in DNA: TGTGCCAGCAGCCAAACCGCCGATAGCACTGAAGCTTTCTTT.